The present T cell receptor beta chain was sequenced within a study of blood T cell repertoires in COVID-19. The CDR3 length is 17 residues. Trimming took 1 base from V and 0 from J; bases not matched to a gene: 4. Germline assignment: CDR1 LNHDA and CDR2 SQIVND (reference sequence). This clone appeared a single time. Profiling relied on immunoSEQ multiplex PCR, and the TCRdb table lists in-frame clones only, not all of them. The sample has around 64,000 clones, 90% to 95% seen once. This sequence originates from a human donor in a cohort sampled during active COVID-19. The sequenced sample was peripheral blood. This chain joins TRBV19 and TRBJ1-5, with TRBD1 identical over 9 bases. The CDR3 nucleotides are TGTGCCAGTAGTATAGGACGGACAGGGGTTAGCAATCAGCCCCAGCATTTT. The encoded protein is CASSIGRTGVSNQPQHF.